The clone carrying this TCR beta chain showed up just a few times. This sample stems from a study of blood T cell repertoires in COVID-19. This CDR3 has 13 amino acids. The junction had 2 bases not matched to a gene; V was cut back by 2 bases and J by 5 bases. CDR1 and CDR2 from the germline V gene are SGHTA and FQGNSA. Cohort placement rested on clinical history that participants reported themselves. TCRdb's table, derived via immunoSEQ multiplex PCR, lists solely in-frame clones and lacks some. The sample lists about 250,000 clones, around four fifths occurring once. V is TRBV7-2 and J is TRBJ2-5; 7 bases match TRBD2. The source material was PBMCs or T cells enriched from blood (not recorded which). The TCR originated in a woman between 40 and 55 years old who had been exposed to COVID-19. The CDR3 sequence is CASSLKLAETQYF. In nucleotides, the CDR3 is TGTGCCAGCAGCTTAAAACTAGCGGAGACCCAGTACTTC.